This T cell receptor (beta chain) was identified during a study of preoperative IRX-2 immunotherapy in early breast cancer (dated by TCRdb to the late 2010s). V is cut by 2 bases and J by 2 bases, and the space between the germline ends is 14 bases. CDR1 and CDR2 were assigned from the germline V gene as SGHVT and SQSDAQ. The CDR3 contains 16 residues, cysteine and phenylalanine counted. Kept here is only the CDR3 DNA, which spans 48 bases and is read in frame from base 1. The method was the immunoSEQ multiplex PCR assay. TCRdb holds this immuneACCESS table with in-frame rearrangements only. Some clones are missing; in checked studies, unresolved V genes explain under half, and the rest has no known cause. The sample table holds under 35,000 clones, of which 82% were seen once. Together, the top ten hold under 4% of the sample. In regard to this clone: Its antigen has not been determined. Qualities for individual bases were not recorded, and no much larger clone is one base off.

The treatment or condition label on this specimen signifies: preoperative locoregional IRX-2 cytokine immunotherapy. The samples were obtained from a phase Ib study that tested preoperative, locoregional IRX-2 cytokine immunotherapy designed to prime immune responses. Before surgery, IRX-2 was given to the donors, who were patients with early-stage breast cancer. Sample collection was performed from a patient treated with IRX-2 immunotherapy. The sequence joins TRBV7-4 to TRBJ2-3, with a tentative D gene TRBD2 over 6 matching bases. This TCR derives from a human donor with breast cancer. The bases are TGTGCCAGCAGCTTATTAGGCCCTAGCGACACAGATACGCAGTATTTT. Translated, this gives CASSLLGPSDTDTQYF.